The 23 T cell receptor beta chains given below trace back to one sample, sequenced in a study of blood T cell repertoires in COVID-19. Assay used: immunoSEQ multiplex PCR; TCRdb lists only in-frame clones, some missing. The repertoire consists of about 90,000 clones, with around four fifths occurring once and the leading ten covering 10% to 15%. Sequencing input: peripheral blood. The receptors were sampled from a woman in her seventies with active or convalescent COVID-19.

The chain couples TRBV6-6 to TRBJ1-1; no clear D. Germline-derived CDR1 and CDR2 are MNHNY and SVGAGI (reference sequence). The CDR3 consists of 13 residues. Trimming shortened V by 7 bases and J by 0 bases, and 9 bases separated the two germline ends. CDR3 amino acids: CASTAQVNTEAFF. The CDR3 DNA sequence: TGTGCCAGCACCGCCCAGGTGAACACTGAAGCTTTCTTT.

The gene calls are TRBV5-1 and TRBJ1-4; 8 nucleotides match TRBD1. This CDR3 contains 14 residues. In germline, CDR1 is SGHRS, CDR2 YFSETQ. After removal of 4 bases from V and 8 bases from J, the junction contained 7 bases not matched to a gene. CDR3 DNA sequence: TGCGCCAGCAGCCTGACAGGGGTAGAGGAAAAACTGTTTTTT. It yields the protein CASSLTGVEEKLFF.

The chain combines TRBV9 with TRBJ2-3; D unclear. Germline CDR1 SGDLS, CDR2 YYNGEE. This CDR3 is built from 16 residues. Trimming removed 2 bases from V and 2 bases from J, with 15 bases in between. CDR3 amino acids: CASSVDPTPDTDTQYF. CDR3 sequence (DNA): TGTGCCAGCAGCGTCGATCCGACTCCCGACACAGATACGCAGTATTTT.

This clone was recorded once. The rearrangement links TRBV9 to TRBJ2-3; 7 nucleotides match TRBD2. This CDR3 comprises 15 residues. The germline gives CDR1 SGDLS, CDR2 YYNGEE. After removal of 0 bases from V and 3 bases from J, the junction contained 4 bases not matched to a gene. CDR3 protein: CASSVGLAETDTQYF. The DNA of the CDR3 is TGTGCCAGCAGCGTAGGTCTAGCGGAGACAGATACGCAGTATTTT.

The chain combines TRBV24-1 with TRBJ2-3; TRBD2 matches at 8 bases. CDR1 and CDR2 (germline): KGHDR, SFDVKD. The CDR3 spans 15 residues. The trim removed 3 bases at V and 2 bases at J, leaving 3 bases unmatched. CDR3 region: CATSDASGLTDTQYF. The CDR3 DNA is TGTGCCACCAGTGATGCTAGCGGGCTCACAGATACGCAGTATTTT.

The chain employs TRBV2 and TRBJ2-5; TRBD1 matches at 11 bases. The V gene end was trimmed by 6 bases and the J gene end by 2 bases; junction bases not matched to a gene: 5. This CDR3 spans 15 amino acids. Per the germline V gene, CDR1 is SNHLY and CDR2 is FYNNEI. The CDR3 sequence is CASRGDRGAQETQYF. The DNA of the CDR3 is TGTGCCAGCAGGGGGGACAGGGGGGCTCAAGAGACCCAGTACTTC.

V gene TRBV4-1 combines with J gene TRBJ1-2; TRBD1 matches at 11 bases. J lost 4 bases, V lost 3 bases, and 7 bases had no gene match. CDR1 and CDR2 (germline): MGHRA, YSYEKL. The CDR3 sequence is 16 residues long. CDR3 in amino acids: CASSQEGTGGGYGYTF. CDR3 nucleotide sequence: TGCGCCAGCAGCCAGGAAGGGACAGGGGGGGGCTATGGCTACACCTTC.

The genes are TRBV5-1 and TRBJ2-2, with D perhaps matching TRBD1 (5 bases). V was trimmed by 0 bases and J by 4 bases, leaving 10 bases between them. From germline, CDR1 is SGHRS and CDR2 YFSETQ. This CDR3 comprises 15 residues. This CDR3 is CASSLASGITGELFF. CDR3 nucleotides: TGCGCCAGCAGCTTGGCATCAGGGATCACCGGGGAGCTGTTTTTT.

The chain is built from TRBV15 and TRBJ2-2; perhaps TRBD2 as D (5 bases). Trimming removed 5 bases from V and 4 bases from J, with 14 bases in between. Germline V gene data show CDR1 as LNHNV and CDR2 as YYDKDF (reference sequence). The CDR3 spans 15 residues. The CDR3 bases are TGTGCCACCAGCTTCCGAGGGAAAGCCACCGGGGAGCTGTTTTTT. It is translated as CATSFRGKATGELFF.

The chain carries TRBV10-3 and TRBJ2-7, with TRBD1 as a possible D gene (6 bases). Germline lookup yields CDR1 ENHRY and CDR2 SYGVKD. The CDR3 spans 13 residues. Trimming took off 7 bases at V and 5 bases at J, with 15 bases between the two ends. This chain's CDR3 is CAITRQDSHEQYF. The CDR3 region has the DNA TGTGCCATCACAAGACAGGATTCTCACGAGCAGTACTTC.

The chain uses TRBV7-2 and TRBJ1-5; 11 bases match TRBD1. V shed 6 bases, J shed 9 bases, and the junction held 10 bases outside the gene matches. This CDR3 spans 15 amino acids. The V gene's germline CDR1 is SGHTA and CDR2 FQGNSA. CDR3 DNA: TGTGCCAGCAGAACAGGACAGGGGGCTTTGGGGCCCCAGCATTTT. This codes for CASRTGQGALGPQHF. Full variable domain (missing parts from reference TRBV7-2 and TRBJ1-5): GAGVSQSPSNKVTEKGKDVELRCDPISGHTALYWYRQSLGQGLEFLIYFQGNSAPDKSGLPSDRFSAERTGGSVSTLTIQRTQQEDSAVYLCASRTGQGALGPQHFGDGTRLSIL.

The chain combines TRBV3-1 (or the pseudogene TRBV3-2) with TRBJ1-5; TRBD1 might be the D (5 bases). Germline-derived CDR1 and CDR2 are LGHDT and YNNKEL (reference sequence). The CDR3 is 14 amino acids. V was clipped by 4 bases and J by 4 bases, with 11 bases between them. CDR3 sequence reads: CASSPTVSNQPQHF. The CDR3 DNA is TGTGCCAGCAGCCCGACAGTCTCAAATCAGCCCCAGCATTTT.

Only one count was recorded for this clone. This chain joins TRBV5-5 and TRBJ2-2; 7 bases align to TRBD2. The germline CDR1 and CDR2 sequences are SGHKS and YYEKEE (reference sequence). The CDR3 spans 18 residues. The junction had 13 bases not matched to a gene; V was cut back by 1 base and J by 4 bases. The CDR3 loop reads CASSLWLFGSGVTGELFF. CDR3 bases: TGTGCCAGCAGCTTGTGGTTATTCGGGAGCGGGGTCACCGGGGAGCTGTTTTTT. Complete variable domain (other parts from reference TRBV5-5 and TRBJ2-2): DAGVTQSPTHLIKTRGQQVTLRCSPISGHKSVSWYQQVLGQGPQFIFQYYEKEERGRGNFPDRFSARQFPNYSSELNVNALLLGDSALYLCASSLWLFGSGVTGELFFGEGSRLTVL.

This chain links TRBV28 with TRBJ1-2; D gene uncertain. The CDR3 loop spans 13 amino acids. Germline V gene data show CDR1 as MDHEN and CDR2 as SYDVKM. V gave up 4 bases and J gave up 4 bases, with 10 bases separating them. Here the CDR3 DNA reads TGTGCCAGCAGTTCGCGGGATCTCTATGGCTACACCTTC. This codes for CASSSRDLYGYTF.

The chain recombines TRBV10-1 with TRBJ2-4; maybe TRBD1 (6 bases). The V and J ends lost 0 bases and 0 bases respectively, with 12 bases between them. Germline V gene lookup returns CDR1 WNHNN and CDR2 SYGVQD (reference sequence). CDR3 size: 17 residues. The chain's CDR3 is CASSESAGAGAKNIQYF. CDR3 bases: TGCGCCAGCAGTGAGTCGGCAGGGGCGGGAGCCAAAAACATTCAGTACTTC.

For the CDR3, the DNA is TGTGCCAGCAGTTTATCCCCAAACACAGATACGCAGTATTTT. It codes for CASSLSPNTDTQYF. The chain joins TRBV28 to TRBJ2-3; D unresolved. The V and J ends lost 1 base and 2 bases respectively, with 7 bases between them. CDR3 length: 14 residues. CDR1 is MDHEN and CDR2 is SYDVKM in the germline V gene.

The chain carries TRBV7-2 and TRBJ1-1, with D perhaps TRBD1 (5 bases). The CDR3 length is 13 residues. The germline gives CDR1 SGHTA, CDR2 FQGNSA. The V end was cut by 2 bases, the J end by 1 base, with 5 bases between. CDR3 nucleotides: TGTGCCAGCAGCTTAAGGGGGAACACTGAAGCTTTCTTT. Translating gives CASSLRGNTEAFF. Full variable domain (missing parts from reference TRBV7-2 and TRBJ1-1): GAGVSQSPSNKVTEKGKDVELRCDPISGHTALYWYRQSLGQGLEFLIYFQGNSAPDKSGLPSDRFSAERTGGSVSTLTIQRTQQEDSAVYLCASSLRGNTEAFFGQGTRLTVV.

The V and J genes are TRBV10-2 and TRBJ1-5; D unresolved. In germline, CDR1 is WSHSY, CDR2 SAAADI. This CDR3 is 13 amino acids long. The ends were cut back, 4 bases at V and 1 base at J, with 5 bases in the middle. CDR3 sequence reads: CASSVQSNQPQHF. CDR3 DNA: TGCGCCAGCAGTGTTCAGAGCAATCAGCCCCAGCATTTT.

In this sample, this clone turned up a few times. The rearrangement uses TRBV6-5 and TRBJ1-1; no firm D call. CDR3 size: 13 residues. V shed 6 bases and J shed 7 bases, with 15 bases lying between them. Germline CDR1 is MNHEY and CDR2 is SVGAGI. DNA for the CDR3: TGTGCCAGCAGAACACGCGGTTCTTTTGAAGCTTTCTTT. Encoded protein: CASRTRGSFEAFF.

The chain recombines TRBV5-1 with TRBJ2-7; 9 bases line up with TRBD2. The CDR3 contains 14 residues. Germline V CDR1 and CDR2: SGHRS, YFSETQ. V lost 4 bases, J lost 2 bases, and 4 bases stayed unmatched. This CDR3 is CASSVSGGAYEQYF. CDR3 bases: TGCGCCAGCAGCGTTAGCGGGGGTGCCTACGAGCAGTACTTC. Supplemented by reference TRBV5-1 and TRBJ2-7, the full variable domain reads KAGVTQTPRYLIKTRGQQVTLSCSPISGHRSVSWYQQTPGQGLQFLFEYFSETQRNKGNFPGRFSGRQFSNSRSEMNVSTLELGDSALYLCASSVSGGAYEQYFGPGTRLTVT.

This clone was seen only a few times. This chain links TRBV7-2 with TRBJ2-1; 9 bases map to TRBD2. The CDR3 is 15 residues long. With V trimmed by 3 bases and J by 9 bases, 9 bases remained unmatched. The germline gives CDR1 SGHTA, CDR2 FQGNSA. This CDR3 reads CASSFPGLASLEQFF. DNA for the CDR3: TGTGCCAGCAGCTTCCCGGGACTAGCCTCCCTTGAGCAGTTCTTC.

V usage is TRBV18 and J usage is TRBJ2-7; possible D gene TRBD1, 5 bases. The CDR3 covers 16 residues. In germline, CDR1 is KGHSH, CDR2 LQKENI. Trimming pared 0 bases from V and 6 bases from J, leaving 18 bases between. CDR3 coding DNA: TGTGCCAGCTCACCACCGTCACAGGCTTACGCCAGCGAGCAGTACTTC. Protein product: CASSPPSQAYASEQYF.

V is TRBV5-5 and J is TRBJ2-3; TRBD1 is a possible D gene (6 bases). Germline V gene lookup returns CDR1 SGHKS and CDR2 YYEKEE (reference sequence). This CDR3 is 13 amino acids long. V was pared by 4 bases and J by 4 bases, with 10 bases between. CDR3 nucleotides: TGTGCCAGCAGCCTTGGACAGTCAGATACGCAGTATTTT. It yields the protein CASSLGQSDTQYF.